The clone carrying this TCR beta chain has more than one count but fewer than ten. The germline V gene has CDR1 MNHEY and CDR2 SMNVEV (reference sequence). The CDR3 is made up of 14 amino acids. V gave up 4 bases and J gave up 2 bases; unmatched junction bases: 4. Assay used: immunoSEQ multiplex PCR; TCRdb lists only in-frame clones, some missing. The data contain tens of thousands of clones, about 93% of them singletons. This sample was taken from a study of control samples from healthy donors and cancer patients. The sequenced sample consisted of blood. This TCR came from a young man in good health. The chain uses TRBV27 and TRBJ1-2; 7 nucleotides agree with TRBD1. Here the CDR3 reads CASSSTTGNYGYTF. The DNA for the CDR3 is TGTGCCAGCAGTTCTACGACAGGGAACTATGGCTACACCTTC.